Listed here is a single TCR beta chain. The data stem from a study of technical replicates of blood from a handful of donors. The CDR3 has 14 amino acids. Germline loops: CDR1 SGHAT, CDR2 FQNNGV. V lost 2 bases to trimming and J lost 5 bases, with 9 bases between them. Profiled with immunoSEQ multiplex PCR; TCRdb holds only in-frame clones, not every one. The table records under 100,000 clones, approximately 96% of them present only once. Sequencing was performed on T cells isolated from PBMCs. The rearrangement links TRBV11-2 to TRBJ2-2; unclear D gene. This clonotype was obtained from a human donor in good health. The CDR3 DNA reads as TGTGCCAGCAGCTTATATCCTTTTACCGGGGAGCTGTTTTTT. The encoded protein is CASSLYPFTGELFF.